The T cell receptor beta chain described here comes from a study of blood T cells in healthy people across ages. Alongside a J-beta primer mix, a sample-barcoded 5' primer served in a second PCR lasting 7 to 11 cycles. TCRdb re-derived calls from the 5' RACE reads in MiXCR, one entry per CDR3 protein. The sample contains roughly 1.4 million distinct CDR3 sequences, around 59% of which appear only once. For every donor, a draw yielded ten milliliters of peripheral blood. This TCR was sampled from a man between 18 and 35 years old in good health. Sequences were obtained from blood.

The CDR3: CASSLGSASAYEQYF. The CDR3 coding sequence is TGTGCCAGCAGCTTAGGATCCGCTAGCGCCTACGAGCAGTACTTC. The chain carries TRBV7-9 and TRBJ2-7; tentatively, D is TRBD2 (6 bases). Trimming left V 1 base short and J 2 bases short, with 12 bases between. The CDR3 consists of 15 residues. Germline values: CDR1 SEHNR, CDR2 FQNEAQ (reference sequence).